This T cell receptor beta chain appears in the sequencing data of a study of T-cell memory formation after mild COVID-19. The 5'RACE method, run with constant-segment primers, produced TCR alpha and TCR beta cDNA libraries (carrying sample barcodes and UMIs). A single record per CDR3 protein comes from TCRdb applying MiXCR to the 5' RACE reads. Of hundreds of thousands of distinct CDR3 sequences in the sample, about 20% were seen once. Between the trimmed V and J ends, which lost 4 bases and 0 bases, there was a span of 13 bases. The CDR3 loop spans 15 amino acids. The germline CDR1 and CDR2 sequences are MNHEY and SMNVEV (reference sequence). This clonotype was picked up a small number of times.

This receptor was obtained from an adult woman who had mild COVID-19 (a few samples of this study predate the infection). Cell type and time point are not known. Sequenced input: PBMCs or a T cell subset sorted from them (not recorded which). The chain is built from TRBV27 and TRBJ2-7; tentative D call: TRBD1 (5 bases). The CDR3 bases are TGTGCCAGCAGTTCCAGGGCCGAGAGCTCCTACGAGCAGTACTTC. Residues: CASSSRAESSYEQYF.